This TCR beta chain was obtained from a study of T-cell reconstitution after alpha-beta-depleted transplantation in children. Preparation of the TCRbeta library was carried out with unique molecular identifiers. In TCRdb, the PCR reads were re-called with MiXCR into one record per CDR3 protein. The sample records 250,000 to 300,000 distinct CDR3 sequences, 11% being singletons. At least ten counts were recorded for this clonotype. CDR3 size: 15 residues. CDR1 and CDR2 from the germline V gene are DFQATT and SNEGSKA (reference sequence). With V trimmed by 5 bases and J by 0 bases, 6 bases remained unmatched.

This clonotype was obtained from a male patient aged 2 to 9 who had a stem cell transplant for chronic granulomatous disease, so the T cells may come from the graft donor. Sequences were derived from peripheral blood, sampled 180 days after TCRalphabeta/CD19-depleted stem cell transplant. The gene calls are TRBV20-1 and TRBJ2-7; 11 bases match TRBD2. CDR3: CSAEGGLAASYEQYF. CDR3 bases: TGCAGTGCTGAGGGGGGACTAGCGGCCTCCTACGAGCAGTACTTC.